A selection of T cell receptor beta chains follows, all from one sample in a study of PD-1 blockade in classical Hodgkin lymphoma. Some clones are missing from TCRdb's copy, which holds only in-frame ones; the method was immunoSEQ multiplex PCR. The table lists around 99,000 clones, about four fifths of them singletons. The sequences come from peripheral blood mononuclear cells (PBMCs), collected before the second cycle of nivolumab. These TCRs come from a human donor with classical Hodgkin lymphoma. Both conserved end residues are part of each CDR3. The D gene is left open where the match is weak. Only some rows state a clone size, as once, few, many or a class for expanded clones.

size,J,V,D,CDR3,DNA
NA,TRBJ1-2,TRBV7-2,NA,CASSSPSQGPYGYTF,TGTGCCAGCAGCTCGCCCTCACAGGGACCCTATGGCTACACCTTC
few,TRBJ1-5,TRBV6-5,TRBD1,CASSPGQAPQPQHF,TGTGCCAGCAGTCCAGGACAGGCCCCCCAGCCCCAGCATTTT
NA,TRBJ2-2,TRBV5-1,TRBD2,CASSLQAGVTGELFF,TGCGCCAGCAGCTTGCAAGCGGGAGTGACCGGGGAGCTGTTTTTT
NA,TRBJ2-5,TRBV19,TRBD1,CASSLNRGETQYF,TGTGCCAGTAGTCTAAACAGGGGGGAGACCCAGTACTTC
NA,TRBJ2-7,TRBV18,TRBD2,CASSVEGGPSSEQYF,TGTGCCAGCTCCGTCGAGGGAGGGCCATCGAGCGAGCAGTACTTC
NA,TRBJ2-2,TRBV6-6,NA,CASSYSGQLNTGELFF,TGTGCCAGCAGTTACTCGGGGCAGCTGAACACCGGGGAGCTGTTTTTT
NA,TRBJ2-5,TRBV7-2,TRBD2,CASSWPGLAGTERGTQYF,TGTGCCAGCAGCTGGCCGGGACTAGCGGGCACCGAGCGGGGGACCCAGTACTTC
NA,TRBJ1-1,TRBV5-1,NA,CASSLAAMNTEAFF,TGCGCCAGCAGCTTGGCAGCCATGAACACTGAAGCTTTCTTT
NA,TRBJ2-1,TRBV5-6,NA,CASSPEGRNEQFF,TGTGCCAGCAGCCCGGAGGGGCGGAATGAGCAGTTCTTC
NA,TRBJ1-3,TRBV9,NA,CASSVGGTYSGNTIYF,TGTGCCAGCAGCGTAGGGGGGACCTACTCTGGAAACACCATATATTTT
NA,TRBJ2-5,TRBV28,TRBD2,CASRPLAGGGETQYF,TGTGCCAGCAGGCCACTAGCGGGAGGTGGGGAGACCCAGTACTTC
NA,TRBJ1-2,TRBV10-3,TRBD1,CAISGDRLYGYTF,TGTGCCATCAGCGGGGACAGGTTATACGGCTACACCTTC
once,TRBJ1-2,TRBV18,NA,CASSPGVGDYGYTF,TGTGCCAGCTCACCAGGAGTAGGCGACTATGGCTACACCTTC
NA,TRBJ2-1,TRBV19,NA,CASQGRNYNEQFF,TGTGCCAGTCAGGGACGGAACTACAATGAGCAGTTCTTC
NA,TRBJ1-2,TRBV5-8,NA,CASSQRVRGYTF,TGTGCCAGCAGCCAAAGGGTCCGGGGCTACACCTTC
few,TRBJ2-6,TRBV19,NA,CASSPGLAQAGSGANVLTF,TGTGCCAGTAGTCCCGGACTCGCCCAGGCCGGCTCTGGGGCCAACGTCCTGACTTTC
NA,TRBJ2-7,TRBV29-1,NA,CSGKLDGSYEQYF,TGCAGCGGGAAGTTGGACGGATCCTACGAGCAGTACTTC
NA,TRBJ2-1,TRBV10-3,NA,CAIRQGDEQFF,TGTGCCATCAGGCAGGGAGACGAGCAGTTCTTC